This T cell receptor (beta chain) was captured by sequencing in a study of blood T cell repertoires in COVID-19. Clones were sequenced by immunoSEQ multiplex PCR, and TCRdb holds only the in-frame ones, with some missing. The table records some 150,000 clones, 84% of them present only once. CDR3 length equals 13 residues. The V segment lost 5 bases and the J segment 7 bases; nucleotides outside the gene matches: 5. Germline-derived CDR1 and CDR2 are SGHTA and FQGNSA. This sequence joins TRBV7-2 and TRBJ1-5; 7 nucleotides align to TRBD1. The receptor's source is a woman aged 45-65 years with acute or convalescent COVID-19. The sample comprised peripheral blood. CDR3 sequence (DNA): TGTGCCAGCAGCAGGACAGGCGAACAGCCCCAGCATTTT. Its protein is CASSRTGEQPQHF.